What follows describes a single TCR beta chain. Clones were sequenced by immunoSEQ multiplex PCR, and TCRdb holds only the in-frame ones, with some missing. Of approximately 350,000 clones in the sample, around 87% are singletons; the top ten hold roughly 6%. A Seattle source enrolled patients during active infection and followed them longitudinally. The data were obtained in a study of blood T cell repertoires in COVID-19. At the level of the study: The cDNA or gDNA used as material had been derived from T cells, B-cell-depleted T cells, or PBMCs.

Germline V gene data show CDR1 as SGHRS and CDR2 as YFSETQ. The CDR3 contains 15 residues. V dropped 0 bases and J dropped 3; count of bases not matched to a gene: 5. The material sequenced was peripheral blood. The J gene is TRBJ2-7, the V gene TRBV5-1; 8 bases are shared with TRBD1. This TCR was sampled from a woman in her fifties or sixties with COVID-19, enrolled during active disease. The DNA of the CDR3 is TGCGCCAGCAGCTTGGGGACAGGGAATGGCTACGAGCAGTACTTC. This translates into CASSLGTGNGYEQYF.